This paragraph reports one T cell receptor (beta chain). Under the authors' procedure: Nucleated cell number was recorded as an estimate derived from reference gene primer amplification. The protocol was immunoSEQ multiplex PCR, while the TCRdb copy is restricted to in-frame clones and leaves out a portion. V and J calls and clone size are given by that table; D and trimming were obtained from the DNA. This sample has 300,000 to 350,000 clones, with approximately 88% found just once. This sample was included in a study of blood T cell repertoires in COVID-19. Background on the study: In each case, the material was cDNA or gDNA derived from T cells, B-cell-depleted T cells, or PBMCs.

V lost 2 bases and J 2 bases, leaving 16 bases between the germline ends. The CDR3 contains 17 residues. CDR1 and CDR2 (germline): SGHAT, FQNNGV. Participants were aged roughly 18 to 90 years, lived in 20 to 25 US areas, and enrolled virtually. All recovered Cohort 3 donors got two negative PCRs, got clearance, or saw symptom resolution. This receptor was taken from a man aged 25 to 40 who had recovered from COVID-19. The rearrangement uses TRBV11-2 and TRBJ1-5, with D uncertain. Sequencing input: PBMCs or T cells enriched from blood (not recorded which). CDR3 residues: CASSLTPLPGRNQPQHF. CDR3 in DNA: TGTGCCAGCAGCTTAACACCTTTGCCAGGCCGCAATCAGCCCCAGCATTTT.